This T cell receptor beta chain was profiled in a study of CD8+ T cells in alopecia areata. Study information: Those treated were given oral tofacitinib at 5 to 10 mg twice daily. The study, taken as a whole, reports: Treatment with tofacitinib significantly lowered scalp clonality and reduced expanded CD8+ clones among the top 100. Patients showed less clear TCR sequence sharing than mice, possibly partly because of HLA diversity.

Treatment specified: oral pan-JAK inhibitor, 5-10 mg twice daily. This clone was seen ten or more times. Its antigen is unidentified. Trimming shortened V by 3 bases and J by 4 bases, and 16 bases separated the two germline ends. From germline, CDR1 is SGHRS and CDR2 YFSETQ. This CDR3 contains 15 residues. cDNA prepared by RNA extraction and subsequent reverse transcription served as the template for sequencing. The table came from immunoSEQ multiplex PCR; TCRdb's copy has only in-frame clones and leaves some out. The table has around 100,000 clones, roughly three fifths seen once. The clonotype comes from a human donor with alopecia areata. The input for sequencing was CD8+ T cells sorted from blood, taken at week 24, from a patient treated with tofacitinib. The V call is TRBV5-1, the J call TRBJ1-1; no definite D call. This CDR3 reads CASSSSGEEATEAFF. The CDR3 DNA reads as TGCGCCAGCAGCTCAAGTGGTGAGGAAGCCACTGAAGCTTTCTTT.